The entry below gives a single TCR beta chain sequence along with its context. The source of the sample is a study of shared clonotypes between healthy human individuals. Study summary: Researchers drew samples from a couple of women and a few men aged 18 to 49.

Method: immunoSEQ multiplex PCR; TCRdb's copy keeps in-frame clones and lacks some. The data show roughly 600,000 clones, nearly 98% seen once. The naive CD8 population came from CD45RO-negative cells selected for CCR7, without terminally differentiated effector memory CD45RA+ cells. Every one of the donors was a Caucasian adult that lived in Nashville, Tennessee. The specimen was naive CD8+ T cells sorted from blood. This clonotype was obtained from a man aged 25 to 45 in good health.

DNA of the CDR3: TGTGCCAGCAGTTCCGGGGGCAGGGTTGGTTCCTACGAGCAGTACTTC. Protein product: CASSSGGRVGSYEQYF. The rearrangement joins TRBV5-6 to TRBJ2-7, with D perhaps being TRBD1 or TRBD2 (6 bases each). V lost 5 bases and J lost 1, with 19 bases in between. CDR1 and CDR2 (germline): SGHDT, YYEEEE. CDR3 length: 16 amino acids.